This T cell receptor (beta chain) is drawn from a study of patients and donors after allogeneic stem cell transplantation. TCRdb independently ran MiXCR on the RT-PCR reads; one entry per CDR3 protein. The data contain 70,000 or so distinct CDR3 sequences, around 27% of them singletons. CDR3 length: 15 amino acids. Trimming removed 8 bases from V and 5 bases from J, with 24 bases in between. The germline V gene encodes CDR1 SQVTM and CDR2 ANQGSEA. This clonotype was observed a handful of times. The specimen sequenced was blood, either unsorted or a sorted T cell fraction (not recorded which). The chain employs TRBV29-1 and TRBJ1-1; D is ambiguous. This receptor was identified in a human donor who was either an allogeneic HSCT recipient or a stem cell or donor lymphocyte infusion donor (not recorded which). It is not recorded whose cells these are; they may come from a transplant donor. The CDR3 DNA is TGCAGCACCACACTCCTGGCGGAAGGTAATACTGAAGCTTTCTTT. It is translated as CSTTLLAEGNTEAFF.